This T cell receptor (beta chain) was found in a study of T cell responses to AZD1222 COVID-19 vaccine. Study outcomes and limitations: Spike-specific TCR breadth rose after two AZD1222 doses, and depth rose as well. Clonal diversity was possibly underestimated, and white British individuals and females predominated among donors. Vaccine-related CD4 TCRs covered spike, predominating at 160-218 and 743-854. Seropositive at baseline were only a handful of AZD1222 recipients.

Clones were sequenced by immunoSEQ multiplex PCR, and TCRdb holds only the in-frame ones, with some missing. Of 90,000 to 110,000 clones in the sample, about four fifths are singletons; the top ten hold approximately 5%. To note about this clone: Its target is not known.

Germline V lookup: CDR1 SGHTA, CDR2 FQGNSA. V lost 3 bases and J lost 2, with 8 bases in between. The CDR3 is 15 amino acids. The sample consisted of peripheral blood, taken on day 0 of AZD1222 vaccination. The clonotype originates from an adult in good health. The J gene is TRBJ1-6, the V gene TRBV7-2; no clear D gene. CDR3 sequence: CASSFQPTYNSPLHF. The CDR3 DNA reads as TGTGCCAGCAGCTTCCAGCCAACCTATAATTCACCCCTCCACTTT.